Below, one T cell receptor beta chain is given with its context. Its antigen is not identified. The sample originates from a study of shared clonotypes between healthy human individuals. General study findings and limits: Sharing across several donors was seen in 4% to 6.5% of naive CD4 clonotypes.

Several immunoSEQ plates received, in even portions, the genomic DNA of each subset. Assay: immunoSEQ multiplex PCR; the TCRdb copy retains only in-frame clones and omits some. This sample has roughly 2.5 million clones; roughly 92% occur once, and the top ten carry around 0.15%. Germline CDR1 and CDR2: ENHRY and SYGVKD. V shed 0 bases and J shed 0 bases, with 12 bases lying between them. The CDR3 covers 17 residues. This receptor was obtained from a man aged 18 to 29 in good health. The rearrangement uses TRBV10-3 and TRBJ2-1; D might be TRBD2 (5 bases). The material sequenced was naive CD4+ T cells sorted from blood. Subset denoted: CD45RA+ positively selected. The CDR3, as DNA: TGTGCCATCAGTGAGTCGGGTGGACTGAGCTCCTACAATGAGCAGTTCTTC. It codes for CAISESGGLSSYNEQFF.